The 12 T cell receptor beta chains below were found in one sample sequenced in a study of blood T cell repertoires in COVID-19. Profiling relied on immunoSEQ multiplex PCR, and the TCRdb table lists in-frame clones only, not all of them. The table has some 260,000 clones, around 90% seen once. The sequencing input was peripheral blood. Receptors were obtained from a human donor in a cohort sampled during active COVID-19.

J is TRBJ1-4 and V is TRBV6-6; 7 bases line up with TRBD1. V was clipped by 6 bases and J by 3 bases; unmatched bases: 10. The CDR3 sequence is 16 residues long. The germline V gene has CDR1 MNHNY and CDR2 SVGAGI (reference sequence). The chain's CDR3 is CASRPPGTEPNEKLFF. The DNA of the CDR3 is TGTGCCAGCAGACCGCCCGGGACAGAGCCTAATGAAAAACTGTTTTTT.

V usage is TRBV3-1 (or the pseudogene TRBV3-2) and J usage is TRBJ1-2, with D perhaps TRBD1 (5 bases). Trimming removed 1 base at V and 8 bases at J, with 17 bases between. The CDR3 sequence is 15 residues long. Germline-derived CDR1 and CDR2 are LGHDT and YNNKEL (reference sequence). The CDR3 DNA reads as TGTGCCAGCAGCCAAGGCCGATCGGGGGGACGGGGCTACACCTTC. As protein: CASSQGRSGGRGYTF.

This chain uses TRBV27 with TRBJ2-5, with 8 bases identical to TRBD2. V was pared by 3 bases and J by 1 base, with 13 bases of the junction left unmatched. The CDR3 contains 18 residues. The germline V gene encodes CDR1 MNHEY and CDR2 SMNVEV (reference sequence). The CDR3 region has the DNA TGTGCCAGCAGTTTCAGTGTCGGGGGGGCGCCGTCCCAAGAGACCCAGTACTTC. Its protein is CASSFSVGGAPSQETQYF.

The chain couples TRBV10-1 to TRBJ1-1, with 8 nucleotides matching TRBD1. Germline CDR1 WNHNN, CDR2 SYGVQD (reference sequence). V dropped 2 bases and J dropped 1; count of bases not matched to a gene: 0. The CDR3 is made up of 14 amino acids. The CDR3 loop reads CASSEQGANTEAFF. The CDR3 region has the DNA TGCGCCAGCAGTGAGCAGGGGGCGAACACTGAAGCTTTCTTT.

The rearrangement links TRBV7-8 to TRBJ2-7; 8 bases align to TRBD2. There are 15 residues in the CDR3. V was pared by 1 base and J by 3 bases, with 5 bases of the junction left unmatched. Per the germline V gene, CDR1 is SGHVS and CDR2 is FQNEAQ. The CDR3 DNA is TGTGCCAGCAGCTTAGTTCTCACTAGCGGCTACGAGCAGTACTTC. Translation: CASSLVLTSGYEQYF. The whole variable domain, remainder taken from reference TRBV7-8 and TRBJ2-7, is GAGVSQSPRYKVAKRGQDVALRCDPISGHVSLFWYQQALGQGPEFLTYFQNEAQLDKSGLPSDRFFAERPEGSVSTLKIQRTQQEDSAVYLCASSLVLTSGYEQYFGPGTRLTVT.

The CDR3 spells CASSSKDSIAVNTEAFF. The CDR3 bases are TGTGCCAGCAGTTCTAAGGACAGCATCGCGGTGAACACTGAAGCTTTCTTT. V and J are TRBV27 and TRBJ1-1, with D perhaps TRBD1 (6 bases). V lost 4 bases, J lost 0 bases, and 18 bases lay in between. The CDR3 runs to 17 residues. Looked up from germline, CDR1 is MNHEY and CDR2 is SMNVEV (reference sequence).

The V call is TRBV5-6, the J call TRBJ2-7; 8 bases are a match to TRBD1. Germline V gene lookup returns CDR1 SGHDT and CDR2 YYEEEE. The CDR3 contains 17 residues. Losses at the gene ends were 3 bases for V and 4 bases for J; bases not matched to a gene: 15. CDR3: CASSSPGWDRPSYEQYF. DNA for the CDR3: TGTGCCAGCAGCTCCCCCGGTTGGGACAGGCCCTCGTACGAGCAGTACTTC.

The rearrangement joins TRBV9 to TRBJ2-6; D remains ambiguous. CDR3 size: 15 residues. Germline V lookup: CDR1 SGDLS, CDR2 YYNGEE. Trimming took 0 bases from V and 1 from J, leaving 5 bases between them. The CDR3 DNA reads TGTGCCAGCAGCGTAGTTGTATCTGGGGCCAACGTCCTGACTTTC. It is translated as CASSVVVSGANVLTF.

The chain recombines TRBV25-1 with TRBJ1-4, with D uncertain. Trimming stripped 1 base from V and 6 bases from J, with 12 bases between. CDR1 MGHDK and CDR2 SYGVNS come from the germline V gene. The CDR3 consists of 15 residues. CDR3 sequence (DNA): TGTGCCAGCAGTGAATGGGCAGGTTGGGATGAAAAACTGTTTTTT. Translation gives CASSEWAGWDEKLFF.

The chain has TRBV6-6 and TRBJ2-5, with TRBD2 matching 7 bases. The CDR3 is made up of 16 amino acids. Germline V gene data show CDR1 as MNHNY and CDR2 as SVGAGI (reference sequence). V lost 5 bases and J lost 4; bases outside the gene matches: 13. The CDR3 is CASSRREGPGGETQYF. The CDR3 DNA follows: TGTGCCAGCAGTCGGCGAGAGGGACCGGGAGGAGAGACCCAGTACTTC.

As regards this clone: Distinct nucleotide sequences in the sample also encode this CDR3. The chain couples TRBV9 to TRBJ1-1; no firm D call. The V and J ends lost 0 bases and 2 bases respectively, with 5 bases between them. The CDR3 is 13 residues long. Per the germline V gene, CDR1 is SGDLS and CDR2 is YYNGEE. CDR3 coding DNA: TGTGCCAGCAGCGTAGCACAAAACACTGAAGCTTTCTTT. Its protein is CASSVAQNTEAFF.

V usage is TRBV7-2 and J usage is TRBJ2-7; TRBD1 is a possible D gene (6 bases). V dropped 3 bases and J dropped 3 bases, with 12 bases sitting between them. CDR1 is SGHTA, CDR2 FQGNSA, per germline. The CDR3 is made up of 14 amino acids. The CDR3 DNA reads TGTGCCAGCAGCTTGGACAGCCCTTACTACGAGCAGTACTTC. Residues: CASSLDSPYYEQYF.